Listed here are 23 T cell receptor beta chains from one sample, sequenced in a study of shared clonotypes between healthy human individuals. Measured with immunoSEQ multiplex PCR; TCRdb has only the in-frame clones, and not every one. The sample records approximately 2.5 million clones, approximately 94% being singletons. Source material: naive CD4+ T cells sorted from blood. Noted subset: CD45RA+ positively selected. Receptors originate from a man aged 18 to 30 in good health.

The chain recombines TRBV7-2 with TRBJ1-1; TRBD1 matches 9 bases. Trimming took 8 bases from V and 7 from J; bases not matched to a gene: 5. This CDR3 spans 12 amino acids. From germline, CDR1 is SGHTA and CDR2 FQGNSA. CDR3 DNA sequence: TGTGCCAGCGGCGACAGGGGGGGTGAAGCTTTCTTT. Translation gives CASGDRGGEAFF.

The chain recombines TRBV29-1 with TRBJ1-4, with unresolved D. The CDR3 runs 10 residues. V was clipped by 7 bases and J by 5 bases, with 5 bases between them. Per germline, CDR1 SQVTM and CDR2 ANQGSEA. The CDR3 DNA follows: TGCAGCGCCGGGAATGAAAAACTGTTTTTT. Translating gives CSAGNEKLFF.

CDR3 bases: TGTGCCAGCAGCTTCGGGACTAGCGGGAGAACCGATGAGCAGTTCTTC. Its protein is CASSFGTSGRTDEQFF. V and J are TRBV9 and TRBJ2-1; 14 nucleotides agree with TRBD2. The germline CDR1 and CDR2 sequences are SGDLS and YYNGEE. J gave up 8 bases and V 4 bases, and 8 bases lay outside the gene matches. The CDR3 runs to 16 residues.

Worth noting for this clone: Other nucleotide sequences from this sample produce the same CDR3. The V gene is TRBV18, the J gene TRBJ2-7; D perhaps matches TRBD1 (6 bases). Germline lookup yields CDR1 KGHSH and CDR2 LQKENI. This CDR3 has 14 amino acids. Trimming left V 3 bases short and J 3 bases short, with 12 bases between. The CDR3 loop is CASSPGRGNYEQYF. The CDR3 nucleotides read TGTGCCAGCTCACCGGGTAGGGGGAACTACGAGCAGTACTTC.

This clone was detected only a few times. DNA of the CDR3: TGTGCCAGCAGCTCGGGACGGGGGTGGTGGGGCTACACCTTC. Translating gives CASSSGRGWWGYTF. The chain recombines TRBV7-9 with TRBJ1-2, with TRBD1 as a possible D gene (5 bases). V was pared by 4 bases and J by 8 bases, with 17 bases between. This CDR3 region has 14 residues. Per the germline V gene, CDR1 is SEHNR and CDR2 is FQNEAQ (reference sequence).

The V call is TRBV7-9, the J call TRBJ2-7; 7 bases fit TRBD1. Germline CDR1 SEHNR, CDR2 FQNEAQ (reference sequence). V shed 5 bases and J 1 base; nucleotides not matched to a gene: 8. The CDR3 runs 15 residues. The CDR3 protein is CASSPRGQESYEQYF. The DNA for the CDR3 is TGTGCCAGCAGCCCGAGAGGACAGGAGTCCTACGAGCAGTACTTC.

As for this clone: This same CDR3 is encoded by further DNA sequences in the sample. This chain links TRBV5-1 with TRBJ2-5; TRBD2 aligns across 7 bases. This CDR3 spans 13 amino acids. J lost 2 bases, V lost 3 bases, and 1 base had no gene match. CDR1 and CDR2 (germline): SGHRS, YFSETQ. The CDR3 reads CASSSGLQETQYF. The CDR3 DNA is TGCGCCAGCAGCTCGGGACTACAAGAGACCCAGTACTTC.

The chain uses TRBV27 and TRBJ1-6; D is ambiguous. This CDR3 is built from 15 residues. V lost 4 bases and J 3 bases, leaving 10 bases between the germline ends. CDR1 is MNHEY and CDR2 is SMNVEV in the germline V gene (reference sequence). CDR3 DNA: TGTGCCAGCAGTTACCGAACGGGCTATAATTCACCCCTCCACTTT. This codes for CASSYRTGYNSPLHF.

In the case of this clone: Different DNA sequences within this sample yield the same CDR3. This chain uses TRBV6-1 with TRBJ1-5; unclear D gene. This CDR3 spans 14 amino acids. Germline-derived CDR1 and CDR2 are MNHNS and SASEGT. V gave up 3 bases and J gave up 2 bases, with 8 bases separating them. Written as DNA, the CDR3 is TGTGCCAGCAGTGAGGCTCGGGGCAATCAGCCCCAGCATTTT. Amino acid sequence: CASSEARGNQPQHF.

The rearrangement links TRBV7-8 to TRBJ2-5; 14 bases fit TRBD2. Germline values: CDR1 SGHVS, CDR2 FQNEAQ. J gave up 4 bases and V 3 bases, and 4 bases lay outside the gene matches. The CDR3 extends over 16 amino acids. The CDR3 region is CASSLRLAGGRETQYF. Here the CDR3 DNA reads TGTGCCAGCAGCTTGAGACTAGCGGGAGGGAGAGAGACCCAGTACTTC.

The chain links TRBV7-9 to TRBJ2-1; D perhaps matches TRBD2 (6 bases). The CDR3 is made up of 14 amino acids. Germline lookup yields CDR1 SEHNR and CDR2 FQNEAQ (reference sequence). The germline V and J ends were trimmed by 3 bases and 6 bases, with 12 bases remaining between them. DNA of the CDR3: TGTGCCAGCAGCTTGGGCACTAGCCCCAATGAGCAGTTCTTC. Its translation is CASSLGTSPNEQFF.

The rearrangement joins TRBV7-9 to TRBJ1-1, with TRBD1 as a possible D gene (6 bases). V lost 1 base and J lost 6, with 15 bases in between. Germline CDR1 SEHNR, CDR2 FQNEAQ (reference sequence). CDR3 length equals 15 residues. The CDR3 here is CASSLEGVGKAEAFF. The CDR3 bases are TGTGCCAGCAGCTTAGAGGGGGTGGGGAAAGCTGAAGCTTTCTTT.

CDR3 DNA sequence: TGTGCCAGCAGCTTTTTAGGACTAGCGCACGAGCAGTACTTC. It codes for CASSFLGLAHEQYF. The chain is built from TRBV11-2 and TRBJ2-7; 9 positions match TRBD2. Trimming cost V 3 bases and J 5 bases; bases outside gene matches: 5. The V gene's germline CDR1 is SGHAT and CDR2 FQNNGV. CDR3 length equals 14 residues. The full variable domain, in which reference TRBV11-2 and TRBJ2-7 provide the parts outside the CDR3, is EAGVAQSPRYKIIEKRQSVAFWCNPISGHATLYWYQQILGQGPKLLIQFQNNGVVDDSQLPKDRFSAERLKGVDSTLKIQPAKLEDSAVYLCASSFLGLAHEQYFGPGTRLTVT.

This clone showed up just once. V is TRBV5-5 and J is TRBJ1-1; 7 nucleotides align to TRBD1. The CDR3 is 15 residues long. V was pared by 3 bases and J by 4 bases, with 9 bases of the junction left unmatched. Germline V gene sequence: CDR1 SGHKS, CDR2 YYEKEE (reference sequence). The CDR3 DNA sequence: TGTGCCAGCAGCTACATCGACAGGGTGGGCACTGAAGCTTTCTTT. Translated, it gives CASSYIDRVGTEAFF.

The rearrangement joins TRBV18 to TRBJ2-2; TRBD2 is a possible D gene (6 bases). Germline values: CDR1 KGHSH, CDR2 LQKENI. With 0 bases removed from V and 3 bases from J, the gap between germline ends came to 17 bases. There are 18 residues in the CDR3. The CDR3 loop is CASSPPSSDRGDTGELFF. The CDR3 coding sequence is TGTGCCAGCTCACCACCCTCTAGCGACCGAGGGGACACCGGGGAGCTGTTTTTT.

The chain couples TRBV10-3 to TRBJ2-7; TRBD2 agrees at 8 bases. Germline V gives CDR1 ENHRY, CDR2 SYGVKD. CDR3 length: 13 amino acids. Trimming cost V 3 bases and J 5 bases; bases outside gene matches: 3. In DNA form, the CDR3 reads TGTGCCATCAGTGATGGGACTAGTGACGAGCAGTACTTC. Translated: CAISDGTSDEQYF.

The rearrangement uses TRBV9 and TRBJ2-3, with 8 bases lining up with TRBD1. The CDR3 contains 16 residues. Unmatched junction bases numbered 13, after V lost 6 bases and J lost 4 bases. From germline, CDR1 is SGDLS and CDR2 YYNGEE. The CDR3 region has the DNA TGTGCCAGCACCAAAGAGGCGGGACAGGCCGCAGATACGCAGTATTTT. Protein: CASTKEAGQAADTQYF.

The rearrangement joins TRBV6-6 to TRBJ2-1; the D call may be TRBD1 or TRBD2 (6 bases each). Germline CDR1 reads MNHNY; CDR2 reads SVGAGI (reference sequence). The CDR3 loop spans 14 amino acids. Between the trimmed V and J ends, which lost 5 bases and 6 bases, there was a span of 14 bases. DNA of the CDR3: TGTGCCAGCAGTCGTGAGGGGGGTAGCAATGAGCAGTTCTTC. It encodes CASSREGGSNEQFF.

The V and J genes are TRBV6-9 and TRBJ2-4; D is unresolved. The CDR3 runs to 13 residues. CDR1 is MNHGY, CDR2 SVAAGI, per germline. V shed 8 bases and J shed 0 bases, with 8 bases lying between them. This CDR3 is CASEIIAKNIQYF. The CDR3 DNA reads TGTGCCAGCGAGATAATAGCCAAAAACATTCAGTACTTC.

The chain links TRBV25-1 to TRBJ1-4; a possible D gene is TRBD1 (5 bases). The CDR3 is 15 amino acids. The ends were cut back, 3 bases at V and 0 bases at J, with 8 bases in the middle. Germline CDR1 reads MGHDK; CDR2 reads SYGVNS. The CDR3 loop is CASSEGGTTNEKLFF. The CDR3 DNA sequence: TGTGCCAGCAGTGAGGGGGGAACAACTAATGAAAAACTGTTTTTT.

J is TRBJ2-3 and V is TRBV4-3, with a possible D match to TRBD2 (6 bases). CDR1 is LGHNA, CDR2 YSLEER, per germline. CDR3 length equals 15 residues. The V gene lost 4 bases and the J gene lost 0 bases, with 11 bases spanning the gap. CDR3 in amino acids: CASSRAGGSTDTQYF. For the CDR3, the DNA is TGCGCCAGCAGCCGAGCTGGGGGGAGCACAGATACGCAGTATTTT.

V gene TRBV7-9 combines with J gene TRBJ1-1; the D is unclear. This CDR3 is 15 amino acids long. Germline V gene sequence: CDR1 SEHNR, CDR2 FQNEAQ (reference sequence). Trimming took off 2 bases at V and 5 bases at J, with 15 bases between the two ends. The CDR3 is CASSLRSLRGTEAFF. CDR3 bases: TGTGCCAGCAGCTTAAGGTCTTTGCGGGGAACTGAAGCTTTCTTT.

A note on this clone: Other DNA sequences within the sample encode an identical CDR3. The CDR3 nucleotides read TGTGCCTGGAGTCCGGAGGATACGCAGTATTTT. It codes for CAWSPEDTQYF. The chain recombines TRBV30 with TRBJ2-3; D ambiguous. Germline CDR1 reads GTSNPN; CDR2 reads SVGIG (reference sequence). V lost 2 bases and J 6 bases, leaving 6 bases between the germline ends. The CDR3 runs 11 residues.